These T cell receptor beta chains were read from a single sample in a study of cytomegalovirus exposure and HLA in healthy donors. The assay was immunoSEQ multiplex PCR, and TCRdb's table has in-frame clones only and misses some. The sample holds fewer than 180,000 clones, just under 65% seen once. Sequenced material: PBMCs. These TCRs come from a woman aged 60-70 years in good health and CMV-seropositive. The CDR3 runs from the conserved cysteine through the conserved F or W. The D gene is left open where the match is weak. The listing skips clone size in some rows; elsewhere it reads once, few, many or a size class.

j_gene,d_gene,abundance,v_gene,CDR3nt,CDR3aa
TRBJ1-2,TRBD1,once,TRBV4-1,TGCGCCAGCAGCCAACCGGACAGGCCCTATGGCTACACCTTC,CASSQPDRPYGYTF
TRBJ2-1,TRBD2,NA,TRBV28,TGTGCCAGCAGACACCGACTAGCGGGATCTTACAATGAGCAGTTCTTC,CASRHRLAGSYNEQFF
TRBJ2-1,NA,few,TRBV5-1,TGCGCCAGCAGCTTGACTGGTGAGCAGTTCTTC,CASSLTGEQFF
TRBJ1-2,TRBD1,NA,TRBV28,TGTGCCAGCAGTCCCGGGACAGGGGACTATGGCTACACCTTC,CASSPGTGDYGYTF
TRBJ2-1,NA,NA,TRBV27,TGTGCCAGCAGTCCCCGGTGGACTACTACTGCGGGTGAGCAGTTCTTC,CASSPRWTTTAGEQFF
TRBJ2-7,TRBD2,NA,TRBV5-1,TGCGCCAGCAGACTAGTCGCGGGAGAGTCCTACGAGCAGTACTTC,CASRLVAGESYEQYF
TRBJ2-3,TRBD2,few,TRBV29-1,TGCAGCGTTGAAGCTAGCGGGACCGCAGATACGCAGTATTTT,CSVEASGTADTQYF
TRBJ1-5,NA,NA,TRBV6-6,TGTGCCAGCAGCCCTAATCCTCGGAGGGATCAGCCCCAGCATTTT,CASSPNPRRDQPQHF
TRBJ1-2,NA,NA,TRBV4-3,TGCGCCAGCAGCCGAGGTGAGGCTTTTTCCGGCTACACCTTC,CASSRGEAFSGYTF
TRBJ1-1,NA,NA,TRBV2,TGTGCCAGCGAAAGGGGCAGGGGATACACTGAAGCTTTCTTT,CASERGRGYTEAFF
TRBJ1-1,TRBD1,NA,TRBV5-1,TGCGCCAGCAGCTTGGACAGGGGGGGCACTGAAGCTTTCTTT,CASSLDRGGTEAFF
TRBJ2-1,TRBD2,once,TRBV7-2,TGTGCCAGCAGCGTAACTAGCGGGATCGCGGGTGAGCAGTTCTTC,CASSVTSGIAGEQFF
TRBJ2-7,TRBD1,NA,TRBV9,TGTGCCAGCAGCGTAGGCGTAAGTCCCGGACAGGATGGGTCCTACGAGCAGTACTTC,CASSVGVSPGQDGSYEQYF
TRBJ2-3,TRBD2,NA,TRBV29-1,TGCAGCGTTGCGGGGGGGGGTAGCACAGATACGCAGTATTTT,CSVAGGGSTDTQYF
TRBJ2-2,NA,once,TRBV6-1,TGTGCCAGCAGTGCAATGAGGGTCGGGGAGCTGTTTTTT,CASSAMRVGELFF
TRBJ2-5,TRBD2,NA,TRBV5-1,TGCGCCAGCAGCTTTGGGGTAGCGGGAGCTTCGGGGGAGACCCAGTACTTC,CASSFGVAGASGETQYF
TRBJ2-3,TRBD1,NA,TRBV5-1,TGCGCCAGCAGCCCAGGGGGCGGAAGCACAGATACGCAGTATTTT,CASSPGGGSTDTQYF
TRBJ2-1,TRBD2,NA,TRBV29-1,TGCAGCGTTGAAGAGGTAGCGGGGTACAATGAGCAGTTCTTC,CSVEEVAGYNEQFF
TRBJ1-4,NA,few,TRBV4-3,TGCGCCAGCAGCCAAGTTTTTGTCATTAATGAAAAACTGTTTTTT,CASSQVFVINEKLFF
TRBJ1-2,NA,NA,TRBV4-1,TGCGCCAGCAGCCAAGAGTTACGGTTATCCTATGGCTACACCTTC,CASSQELRLSYGYTF